What follows describes a single T cell receptor beta chain. The antigen is not known. The read ends 3 residues early relative to the CDR3; the germline J gene fills the gap. Data came from immunoSEQ multiplex PCR; TCRdb stores just in-frame clones and leaves some out. Its table lists about 23,000 clones. The data originate from a study of T cells in women clearing cervical HPV infection. At the level of the study: For cases, blood was sampled a median around 140 days after lesion detection, interquartile range roughly 85 to 200 days. Study results and caveats: Each sample's T-cell count was unknown, possibly confounding richness. TRBV6-7 abundance was lower in cases than controls (approximately 0.1% versus 0.17%).

The length of the CDR3 is 18 residues. V shed 6 bases and J shed 3 bases, with 27 bases lying between them. All donors had a single incident cervical HPV16 infection, not prevalent. The chain joins TRBV23-1 to TRBJ2-7, with D possibly being TRBD2 (7 bases). TRBV23-1 is reported as an ORF; its role is uncertain. Sequenced material: blood buffy coat. This clonotype originated in a woman aged 18-69 years with a cervical HPV16 infection that either progressed to CIN3+ or cleared (not recorded which). CDR3 bases read: TGCGCCAGCAGACTGTCAGCTCATTTGGGGGGGGACAACTACGAG. This encodes CASRLSAHLGGDNYE. The CDR3 reads in full as CASRLSAHLGGDNYEQYF.